This T cell receptor (beta chain) appears in the sequencing data of a study of shared clonotypes between healthy human individuals (dated by TCRdb to the early 2020s). Concerning the study at large: The cohort comprised a couple of women and a few men aged 18 to 49 years. Between about 0.94 and 8.9 billion PBMCs per donor were obtained by leukapheresis. Libraries were prepared and TCR repertoires were sequenced by different laboratories using diverse techniques, in order to increase sequencing depth and limit assay-specific biases. Blood TCR repertoires of about five healthy adults were deeply sequenced to estimate repertoire size and the extent of clonotype sharing between individuals. For each donor, CD4 naive and CD4 memory were each given three plates, CD8 naive was given two plates, and CD8 memory was given one plate. Paper-wide results and their limitations: Clonotypes shared by all four sorted-subset donors showed higher generation probabilities than non-shared clonotypes. The small number of donors limited the genetic and exposure-history diversity represented. Incomplete sequencing was indicated by rarefaction of sorted-subset datasets, despite the large sequencing depth. Pairwise subsampling led to the expectation that sequencing depth would affect the degree of clonotype sharing among donors. Only blood was sampled, and tissue TCR repertoires likely differ from those in blood. Larger estimated clonotype richness was generally found for naive subsets than for memory subsets. Across a handful of donors, approximately 5% of naive CD4, over 3% of naive CD8, 2% to 2.5% of memory CD4, and under 0.45% of memory CD8 clonotypes were shared.

TCR CDR3 regions were amplified from genomic DNA by multiplex PCR using the deep immunoSEQ assay. Extracted genomic DNA from each cell subset was distributed evenly across all wells of several immunoSEQ 96-well plates, and each plate was treated as a replicate. For sorted subsets, about 210 ng of genomic DNA, equivalent to 25,000 to 30,000 T cell genomes, went into each replicate PCR. Purified libraries were measured with a Qubit 3.0 fluorometer, size-checked on a Bioanalyzer 2100, and measured again with the KAPA Library Quantification kit. Every immunoSEQ 96-well plate was sequenced on a separate single-read 150-cycle Illumina NextSeq 550 flow cell. The study's processing was this. Because the immunoSEQ output included only junctional sequences and no quality scores, the filtering could not be the same as the filtering used for full-length reads. Sequences were annotated with PyIR, a Python wrapper for IgBLAST v1.9, using IMGT germline references to assign V/J genes and CDR3. Any read was removed if the V/J assignment was weak (E-value above 1e-6), the CDR3 was missing, or the read contained stop codons, out-of-frame junctions, or ambiguous translated residues. V3J clonotypes were defined by identical inferred V gene, J gene, and CDR3 amino acid sequence. The percentage overlap between two repertoires was calculated by dividing the number of shared unique clonotypes by the size of the smaller repertoire. Repertoire richness was assessed with RTK rarefaction, the Chao1 estimator, and Recon v2.1 estimates of unobserved clonotypes. Generation probabilities were computed with OLGA for all TCRbeta clonotypes obtained by the gDNA method from a handful of donors. TCRdb mirrors the immuneACCESS table, restricted to in-frame sequences. Some clones are absent from its copies; in checked studies, under half trace to an unresolved V gene, and the reason for the others is unknown. The D gene and trimming were derived from the DNA, and the V and J assignments and clone size from that table. A total of about 600,000 clones appear in this sample, 95% to 96% of them only once. The top ten hold 0.095% to 0.12% of the sample.

As for this clone: Its target antigen remains unknown. Base-call qualities are not available, and no considerably larger clone is one nucleotide away.

CD8 naive samples were obtained by positive selection for CCR7 among CD45RO-negative cells, yielding a CD45RA+CCR7+ population from which TemRA cells were excluded. Healthy HIV-negative adults with no recently reported acute infections or vaccinations were included as donors. Every donor was a Caucasian adult residing in Nashville, Tennessee, USA. Blood was obtained by leukapheresis, after which PBMCs were separated by Ficoll-Histopaque density gradient centrifugation and cryopreserved in liquid nitrogen vapor phase. Analytical flow cytometry was used to check the purity and quantity of each magnetically sorted T cell population. From each sorted fraction, genomic DNA was isolated and quantified by UV absorbance on a Nanodrop 2000c. The sample taken for sequencing was naive CD8+ T cells sorted from blood. The intended sense of this specimen's cell subset or site label: CD45RA+CCR7+. The clonotype was recovered from a woman aged 25 to 39 in good health.

The DNA sequence follows: TGCGCCAGCAGCCTTGTGGGTGAAAAACTGTTTTTT. It codes for CASSLVGEKLFF. The receptor chain draws on TRBV4-1 and TRBJ1-4; the D gene cannot be resolved reliably. Taken from the germline V gene, the CDR1 and CDR2 loops are MGHRA and YSYEKL. There are 12 amino acids in the CDR3, from cysteine to phenylalanine inclusive. The DNA shown is the 36-base CDR3, in frame from base 1. Deletion took 4 bases off V and 7 bases off J, with a span of 7 bases between the germline ends.